The source of this T cell receptor beta chain is a study of T cells in Graves' hyperthyroidism and ophthalmopathy. In germline, CDR1 is MNHEY, CDR2 SVGAGI. This CDR3 contains 18 residues. RNA transcripts were the template for amplifying TCR beta CDR3 regions. Researchers ran a first-round RT-PCR on the TCR CDR3 using the HTBI primer set. TCRdb fed the multiplex PCR reads into MiXCR, producing one record per CDR3 protein. This repertoire shows some 350,000 distinct CDR3 sequences, 15% to 19% found once; its top ten account for 25% to 30%. Details on this clonotype: Lacking the conserved final phenylalanine or tryptophan, this CDR3 likely reflects a read error.

Patients having uncontrolled infection, another autoimmune disease, pregnancy or lactation were not included. The clonotype comes from a woman aged 18-29 years with Graves' hyperthyroidism that later progressed to Graves' ophthalmopathy. The rearrangement uses TRBV6-5 and TRBJ1-1; 9 nucleotides agree with TRBD1. Input material: blood. The CDR3 DNA follows: TGTGCCAGCAGTCACTCAAACAGGGGGCAATTCAGCAACACTGAAGCTTTCCTT. Encoded protein: CASSHSNRGQFSNTEAFL.